The entry below describes one T cell receptor (beta chain). This clonotype showed up many times. Its antigen target is currently unknown. Per-nucleotide qualities are absent, and no much larger clonotype sits a single base away. Library preparation used RT-PCR. For sequencing, an Illumina HiSeq 2500 was employed. TCRdb reprocessed the public reads (quality trimming at Q25 with fastp, clone calling with MiXCR) and kept in-frame beta chains. Rows are unified per CDR3 protein, each entry keeping the most common DNA and genes. A total of more than 550,000 distinct CDR3 sequences appear in this sample, 12% of them only once. Of the sample, approximately 10% is held by the ten largest clones. Taken from the germline V gene, the CDR1 and CDR2 loops are MDHEN and SYDVKM. Compared with germline, V lacks 6 bases and J lacks 3 bases; bases without a gene match: 5. Reading from cysteine to phenylalanine, the CDR3 counts 13 amino acids. Just the 39-base CDR3 DNA is kept, in frame starting at base 1.

The data originate from a study of response to subunit inactivated influenza vaccine (dated by TCRdb to the late 2010s). About the study as a whole: Deep quantitative profiling of the T cell receptor repertoire was used in the study to follow responses to a trivalent subunit inactivated influenza vaccine.

The full study reports these points: It was suggested by the authors that each seasonal influenza vaccination may recruit only a limited number of new T cells.

The sequences come from PBMCs from blood, collected on the day of vaccination. The sequence links TRBV28 to TRBJ2-7; 7 bases in the middle match TRBD1. The sequence derives from a man in his fifties who received an inactivated influenza vaccine. Donor details come from another sample of the same person, matched by shared clones. Read as DNA, the sequence is TGTGCCAGCAGCCGACAGGGAGTCTACGAGCAGTACTTC. The encoded protein is CASSRQGVYEQYF.